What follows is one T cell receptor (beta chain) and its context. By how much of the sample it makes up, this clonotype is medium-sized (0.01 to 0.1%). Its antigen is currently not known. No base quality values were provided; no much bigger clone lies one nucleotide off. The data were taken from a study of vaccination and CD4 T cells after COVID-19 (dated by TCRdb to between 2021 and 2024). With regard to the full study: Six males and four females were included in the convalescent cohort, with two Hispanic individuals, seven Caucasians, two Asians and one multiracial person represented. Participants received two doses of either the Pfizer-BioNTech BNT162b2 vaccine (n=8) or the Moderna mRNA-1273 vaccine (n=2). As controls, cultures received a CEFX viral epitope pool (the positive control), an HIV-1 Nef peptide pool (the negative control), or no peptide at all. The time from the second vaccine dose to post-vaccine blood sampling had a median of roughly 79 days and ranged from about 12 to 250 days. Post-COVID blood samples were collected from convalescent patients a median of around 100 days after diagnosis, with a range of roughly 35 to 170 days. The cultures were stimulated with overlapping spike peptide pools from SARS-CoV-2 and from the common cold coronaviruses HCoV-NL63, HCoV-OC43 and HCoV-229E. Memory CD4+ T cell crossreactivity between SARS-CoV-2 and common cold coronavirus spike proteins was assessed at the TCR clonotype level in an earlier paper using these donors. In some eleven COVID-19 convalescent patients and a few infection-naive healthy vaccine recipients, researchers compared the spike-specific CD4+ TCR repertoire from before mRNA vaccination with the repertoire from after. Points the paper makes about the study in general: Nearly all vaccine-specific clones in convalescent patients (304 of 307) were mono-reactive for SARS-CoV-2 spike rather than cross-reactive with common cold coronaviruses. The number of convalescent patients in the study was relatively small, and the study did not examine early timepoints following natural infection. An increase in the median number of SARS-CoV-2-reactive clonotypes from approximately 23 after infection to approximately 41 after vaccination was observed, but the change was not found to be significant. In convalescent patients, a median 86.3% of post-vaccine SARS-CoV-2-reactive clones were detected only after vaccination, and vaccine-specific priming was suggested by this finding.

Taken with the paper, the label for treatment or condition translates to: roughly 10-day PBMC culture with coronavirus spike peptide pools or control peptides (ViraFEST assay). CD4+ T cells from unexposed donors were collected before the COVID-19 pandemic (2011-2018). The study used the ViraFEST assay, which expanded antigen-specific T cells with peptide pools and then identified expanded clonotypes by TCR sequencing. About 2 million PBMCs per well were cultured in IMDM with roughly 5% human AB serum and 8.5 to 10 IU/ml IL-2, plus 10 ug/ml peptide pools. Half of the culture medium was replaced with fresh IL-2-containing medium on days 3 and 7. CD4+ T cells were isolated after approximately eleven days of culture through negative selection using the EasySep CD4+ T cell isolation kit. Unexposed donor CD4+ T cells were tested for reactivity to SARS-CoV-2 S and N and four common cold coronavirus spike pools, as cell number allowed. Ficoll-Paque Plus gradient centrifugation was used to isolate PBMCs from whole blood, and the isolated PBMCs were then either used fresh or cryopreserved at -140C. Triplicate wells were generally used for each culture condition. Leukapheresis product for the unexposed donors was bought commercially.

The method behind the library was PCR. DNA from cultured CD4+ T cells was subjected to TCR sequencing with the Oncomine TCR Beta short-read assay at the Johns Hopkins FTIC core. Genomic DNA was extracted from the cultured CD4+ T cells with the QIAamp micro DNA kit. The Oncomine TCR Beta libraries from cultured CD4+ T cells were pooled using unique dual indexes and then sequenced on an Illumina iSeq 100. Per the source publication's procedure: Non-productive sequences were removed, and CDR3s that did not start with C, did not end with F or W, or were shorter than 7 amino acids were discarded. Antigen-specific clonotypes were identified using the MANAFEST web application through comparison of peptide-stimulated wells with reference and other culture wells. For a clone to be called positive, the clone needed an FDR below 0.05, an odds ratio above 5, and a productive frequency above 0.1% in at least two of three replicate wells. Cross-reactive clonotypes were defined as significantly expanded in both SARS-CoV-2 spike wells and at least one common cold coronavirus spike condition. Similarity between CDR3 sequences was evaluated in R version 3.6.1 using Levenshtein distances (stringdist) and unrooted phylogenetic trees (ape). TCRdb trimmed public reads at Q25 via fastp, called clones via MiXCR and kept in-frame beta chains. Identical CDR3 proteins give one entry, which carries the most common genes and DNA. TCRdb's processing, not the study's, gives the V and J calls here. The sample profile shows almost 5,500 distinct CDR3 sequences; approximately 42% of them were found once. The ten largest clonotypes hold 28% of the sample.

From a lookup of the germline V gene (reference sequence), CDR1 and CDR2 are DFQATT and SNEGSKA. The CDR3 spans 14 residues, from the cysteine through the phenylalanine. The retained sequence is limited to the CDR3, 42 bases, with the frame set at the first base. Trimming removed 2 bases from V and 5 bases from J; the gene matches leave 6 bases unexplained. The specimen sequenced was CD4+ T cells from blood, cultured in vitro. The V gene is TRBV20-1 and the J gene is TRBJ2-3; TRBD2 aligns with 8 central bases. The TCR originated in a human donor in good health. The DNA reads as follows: TGCAGTGCTAGACAGCGGGGGCCGGTAGATACGCAGTATTTT. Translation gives CSARQRGPVDTQYF.